These 9 T cell receptor beta chains came from one sample sequenced in a study of tumor-infiltrating lymphocytes in primary liver carcinoma. The researchers obtained blood RNA from unsorted whole blood and also extracted germline DNA. The investigators made TCR beta cDNA from 400 to 550 ng total RNA, using a constant-region primer. Slightly modified ARM-PCR with three nested multiplex PCR rounds yielded TCR beta libraries. Primers for the first two PCR rounds were TRBV1-TRBV30 forward primers and a C-beta reverse primer (approximately 9 cycles per round). From the multiplex PCR reads, TCRdb called clonotypes with MiXCR, one entry per CDR3 protein. The table includes about 320,000 distinct CDR3 sequences, about three fifths detected once. Sequencing was performed on peripheral blood. Source of these receptors: a woman under 40 with primary liver carcinoma and hepatitis B virus infection.

As regards this clonotype: A read error may be the cause here, since a much bigger clone is one base away. This chain uses TRBV4-2 with TRBJ2-7; TRBD1 might be the D (5 bases). Germline V gives CDR1 LGHNA, CDR2 YNFKEQ. The CDR3 runs to 15 residues. The CDR3 bases are TGTGCCAACAGCCAAGAAAGACAGAACCTCTACGAGCAGTACTTC. Translating it yields CANSQERQNLYEQYF.

Many counts were recorded for this clonotype. The V and J genes are TRBV6-5 and TRBJ2-7; D is undetermined. CDR3 length: 13 residues. The V gene lost 2 bases and the J gene lost 6 bases, with 11 bases spanning the gap. CDR1 is MNHEY and CDR2 is SVGAGI in the germline V gene. CDR3 loop: CASSYGSRGEQYF. The DNA for the CDR3 is TGTGCCAGCAGTTACGGGTCGCGTGGCGAGCAGTACTTC.

Details on this clonotype: One end of the junction fails to match germline, which may point to a read error. The CDR3 loop is CARSSTDKETHYF. DNA of the CDR3: TGTGCCAGGAGCTCGACGGATAAAGAGACCCACTACTTC. J is TRBJ2-5 and V is TRBV11-2; no firm D call. Per germline, CDR1 SGHAT and CDR2 FQNNGV. This CDR3 is 13 amino acids long.

This clonotype appeared many times. The rearrangement joins TRBV29-1 to TRBJ1-2; unclear D gene. V was trimmed by 5 bases and J by 5 bases, leaving 12 bases between them. In germline, CDR1 is SQVTM, CDR2 ANQGSEA. The CDR3 is made up of 12 amino acids. CDR3 sequence: CSVKHGMYGYTF. For the CDR3, the DNA is TGCAGCGTTAAACACGGCATGTATGGCTACACCTTC. Full variable domain (remainder filled in from reference TRBV29-1 and TRBJ1-2): SAVISQKPSRDICQRGTSLTIQCQVDSQVTMMFWYRQQPGQSLTLIATANQGSEATYESGFVIDKFPISRPNLTFSTLTVSNMSPEDSSIYLCSVKHGMYGYTFGSGTRLTVV.

A word on this clonotype: A read error may produce the germline difference seen at one junction end. The chain couples TRBV11-1 to TRBJ2-2, with D possibly TRBD2 on 5 matching bases. The CDR3 covers 13 residues. The germline CDR1 and CDR2 sequences are SGHAT and FQDESV (reference sequence). CDR3 residues: CASSPHHTGELSF. In DNA, the CDR3 is TGTGCCAGCAGCCCACACCACACCGGGGAGCTGTCTTTT.

Points on this clonotype: This could be a read error, since a much larger clone is one nucleotide away. The J gene is TRBJ2-7, the V gene TRBV4-2; 7 bases align to TRBD1. Germline CDR1 and CDR2: LGHNA and YNFKEQ. The CDR3 has 13 amino acids. J lost 5 bases, V lost 4 bases, and 5 bases had no gene match. The CDR3 bases are TGTGCCAGCAGCCCCTACACAGGGGACGAGCAGTACTTC. This translates into CASSPYTGDEQYF.

The table lists this clonotype with a count of one. Just one base apart from a much larger clone, this may be a read error. The J gene is TRBJ2-3, the V gene TRBV4-3; D unresolved. The CDR3 is 13 residues long. CDR1 is LGHNA, CDR2 YSLEER, per germline. The CDR3 nucleotides read TGCGCCAGCAACCAAGTCCCCACAGATACGCAGTATTTT. This translates into CASNQVPTDTQYF.

The count of this clonotype is one. This clone may be a read error of a much larger clone one base away. V gene TRBV29-1 combines with J gene TRBJ2-7, with D possibly matching TRBD1 (6 bases). CDR1 SQVTM and CDR2 ANQGSEA come from the germline V gene. Between the trimmed V and J ends, which lost 1 base and 7 bases, there was a span of 14 bases. The CDR3 runs to 13 residues. CDR3 DNA sequence: TGCAGCGTTGAAGGGCAGGGGACCGGGGAGCAGTACTTC. It translates to CSVEGQGTGEQYF.

The chain uses TRBV28 and TRBJ1-1, with TRBD1 as a possible D gene (6 bases). The CDR3 is 14 residues long. The V gene lost 7 bases and the J gene lost 4 bases, with 16 bases spanning the gap. CDR1 and CDR2 (germline): MDHEN, SYDVKM. The chain's CDR3 is CASKIHDRFTEAFF. For the CDR3, the DNA is TGTGCCAGCAAAATCCATGACAGGTTCACTGAAGCTTTCTTT.